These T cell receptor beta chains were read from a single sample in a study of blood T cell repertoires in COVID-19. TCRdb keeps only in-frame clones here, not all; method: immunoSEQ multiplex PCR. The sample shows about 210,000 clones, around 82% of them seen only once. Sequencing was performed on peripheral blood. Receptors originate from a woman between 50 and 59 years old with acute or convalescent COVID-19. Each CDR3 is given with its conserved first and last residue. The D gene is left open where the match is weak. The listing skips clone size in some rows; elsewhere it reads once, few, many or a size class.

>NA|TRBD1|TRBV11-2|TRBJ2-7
TGTGCCAGCAGCTTAGCCTCAGGGGGCGGGTCCTACGAGCAGTACTTC
CASSLASGGGSYEQYF
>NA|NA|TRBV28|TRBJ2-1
TGTGCCAGCAACCCGGGGGATCTTTCGGGCAATGAGCAGTTCTTC
CASNPGDLSGNEQFF
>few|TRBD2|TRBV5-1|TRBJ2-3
TGCGCCAGCAGCGGAAACCCGGCTAGCGGTTCTCTCACAGATACGCAGTATTTT
CASSGNPASGSLTDTQYF
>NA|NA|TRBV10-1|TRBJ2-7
TGCGCCAGCAGTGAGTCAAGGGGCAGCGACGAGCAGTACTTC
CASSESRGSDEQYF
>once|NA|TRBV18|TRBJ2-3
TGTGCCAGCTCACCAGAACAGGGTGAAGATACGCAGTATTTT
CASSPEQGEDTQYF
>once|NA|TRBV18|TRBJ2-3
TGTGCCAGCTCACCACCGACTATCACAGATACGCAGTATTTT
CASSPPTITDTQYF
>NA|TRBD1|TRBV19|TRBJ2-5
TGTGCCAGTAGTCTGACAGGGCTGAGGGAGACCCAGTACTTC
CASSLTGLRETQYF
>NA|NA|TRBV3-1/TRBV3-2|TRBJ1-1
TGTGCCAGCAGCCGGGACACCCTGAACACTGAAGCTTTCTTT
CASSRDTLNTEAFF
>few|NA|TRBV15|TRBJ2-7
TGTGCCACCAGCAGAGTGGGGGACACCTCCTACGAGCAGTACTTC
CATSRVGDTSYEQYF
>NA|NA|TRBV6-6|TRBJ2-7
TGTGCCAGCAGGGATAGTGGGGCCGAGCAGTACTTC
CASRDSGAEQYF
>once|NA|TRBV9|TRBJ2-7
TGTGCCAGCAGCGTAGATGGGGACATCTCCTACGAGCAGTACTTC
CASSVDGDISYEQYF
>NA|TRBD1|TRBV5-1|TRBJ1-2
TGCGCCAGCAGCCTTGGGTCGACAGGGAGCAGCTACACCTTC
CASSLGSTGSSYTF
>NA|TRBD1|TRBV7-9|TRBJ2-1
TGTGCCAGCAGCCACGGAGTGGGACAGATCTACAATGAGCAGTTCTTC
CASSHGVGQIYNEQFF
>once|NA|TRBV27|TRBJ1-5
TGTGCCAGCAGTTCGCGGGTGGGCCAACGCGATCAGCCCCAGCATTTT
CASSSRVGQRDQPQHF
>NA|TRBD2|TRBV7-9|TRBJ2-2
TGTGCCAGCAGCCCTTCACTAGCGGGAGTAGAAACCGGGGAGCTGTTTTTT
CASSPSLAGVETGELFF
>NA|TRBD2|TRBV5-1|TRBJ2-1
TGCGCCAGCAGCTTGGGACTAGCGGAGTTGAATGAGCAGTTCTTC
CASSLGLAELNEQFF
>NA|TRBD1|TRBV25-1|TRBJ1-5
TGTGCCAGCAGTGCCGGGACAGGGGTAAGCAATCAGCCCCAGCATTTT
CASSAGTGVSNQPQHF
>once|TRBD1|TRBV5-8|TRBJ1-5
TGTGCCAGCAGGCCAACAGGGGGCATTAGCAATCAGCCCCAGCATTTT
CASRPTGGISNQPQHF
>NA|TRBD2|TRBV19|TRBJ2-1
TGTGCCAGTAGGGCTCTAGCGGGAGTGCATGAGCAGTTCTTC
CASRALAGVHEQFF
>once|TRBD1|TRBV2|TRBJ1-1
TGTGCCAGCAGTTGGGACAGGGACGAACTAAACACTGAAGCTTTCTTT
CASSWDRDELNTEAFF
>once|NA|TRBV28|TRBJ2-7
TGTGCCAGCAGTTTGGCGGGGATCTCCTACGAGCAGTACTTC
CASSLAGISYEQYF
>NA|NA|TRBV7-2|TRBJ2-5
TGTGCCAGCAGCTACGGAGAGACCCAGTACTTC
CASSYGETQYF
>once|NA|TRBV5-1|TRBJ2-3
TGCGCCAGCACCCACGGACTGCTCCTGACAGATACGCAGTATTTT
CASTHGLLLTDTQYF
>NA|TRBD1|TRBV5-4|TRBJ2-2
TGTGCCAGCAGCTCCGCGACAGGGGAAGGCGGGGAGCTGTTTTTT
CASSSATGEGGELFF
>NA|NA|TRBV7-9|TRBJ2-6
TGTGCCAGCGGAATTGACAGAAACTCTGGGGCCAACGTCCTGACTTTC
CASGIDRNSGANVLTF
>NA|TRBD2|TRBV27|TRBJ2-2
TGTGCCAGCAGTGGGGCTAGCGGGATAACCGGGGAGCTGTTTTTT
CASSGASGITGELFF
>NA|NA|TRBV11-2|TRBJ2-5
TGTGCCAGCAGCCCCGACTCCTTCCAAGAGACCCAGTACTTC
CASSPDSFQETQYF
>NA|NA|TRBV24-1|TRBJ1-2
TGTGCCACCAGTGATAGCTGGGCGGGGAGAGGCTACACCTTC
CATSDSWAGRGYTF
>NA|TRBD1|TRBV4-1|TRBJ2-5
TGCGCCAGCAGCCAAGGGGGGACAGGGGGCTCGGTCTGGGAGACCCAGTACTTC
CASSQGGTGGSVWETQYF
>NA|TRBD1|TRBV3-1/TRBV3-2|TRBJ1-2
TGTGCCAGCAGCCGACAGGGGGCGGATGGCTACACCTTC
CASSRQGADGYTF
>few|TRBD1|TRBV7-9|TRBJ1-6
TGTGCCAGCAGCCCCTTGGGACAGGGGGGATCACCCCTCCACTTT
CASSPLGQGGSPLHF
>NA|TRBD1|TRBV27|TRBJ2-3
TGTGCCAGCAGCTTCAGACAGGGGGCGGGAGATACGCAGTATTTT
CASSFRQGAGDTQYF
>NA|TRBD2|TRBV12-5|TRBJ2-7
TGTGCTAGTGGCCATGGGACTAGATTGTACGAGCAGTACTTC
CASGHGTRLYEQYF
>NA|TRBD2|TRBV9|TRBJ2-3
TGTGCCAGCAGCCCCCGATTTGTACTAGCGGGAGTTGGGACAGATACGCAGTATTTT
CASSPRFVLAGVGTDTQYF
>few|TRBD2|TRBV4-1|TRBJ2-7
TGCGCCAGCAGCCTTACTAGCGGGAGCTACGAGCAGTACTTC
CASSLTSGSYEQYF
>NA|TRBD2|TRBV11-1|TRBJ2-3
TGTGCCAGCAGCTTAGCTGGGACTATACCAGATACGCAGTATTTT
CASSLAGTIPDTQYF
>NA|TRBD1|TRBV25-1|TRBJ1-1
TGTGCCAGCGGGGACAGACCTGAAGCTTTCTTT
CASGDRPEAFF
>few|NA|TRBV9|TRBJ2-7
TGTGCCAGCAGCGTAGCTACAGGCCCTTACTACGAGCAGTACTTC
CASSVATGPYYEQYF
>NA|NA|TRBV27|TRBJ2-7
TGTGCCAGCAGGGGTCTGGGGGCGACGACTTACGAGCAGTACTTC
CASRGLGATTYEQYF
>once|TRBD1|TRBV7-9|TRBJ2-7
TGTGCCAGCAGCTTTGGACAGGACCTCTCCTACGAGCAGTACTTC
CASSFGQDLSYEQYF
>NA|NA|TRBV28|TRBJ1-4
TGTGCCAGCAGTTTTCAGCAGGGAGAAAAACTGTTTTTT
CASSFQQGEKLFF
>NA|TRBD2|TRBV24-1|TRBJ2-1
TGTGCCACCAGTGACCAGACTAGCGGGAGTCTAAATGAGCAGTTCTTC
CATSDQTSGSLNEQFF
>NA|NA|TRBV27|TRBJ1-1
TGTGCCAGCAGTTTAGGGGCAGGCACTGAAGCTTTCTTT
CASSLGAGTEAFF
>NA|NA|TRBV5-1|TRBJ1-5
TGCGCCAGCAGTACTGACTCGGGAGGGAAGCCCCAGCATTTT
CASSTDSGGKPQHF
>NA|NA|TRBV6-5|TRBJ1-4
TGTGCCAGCAGTCCCACGCGGGAAAAACTGTTTTTT
CASSPTREKLFF
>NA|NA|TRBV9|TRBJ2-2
TGTGCCAGCAGCGTCGCGGAGAGTCCGGACTCGAACACCGGGGAGCTGTTTTTT
CASSVAESPDSNTGELFF
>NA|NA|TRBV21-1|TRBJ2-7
TGTGCCAGCAGCCTACCAGAGGGGCCCCAGCGGGACTGCGAGCAGTACTTC
CASSLPEGPQRDCEQYF
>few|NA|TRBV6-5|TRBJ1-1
TGTGCCAGGAGCCCCGAGAACACTGAAGCTTTCTTT
CARSPENTEAFF
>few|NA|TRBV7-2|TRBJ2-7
TGTGCCAGCAGCTTTTCGTCACAGAACTACGAGCAGTACTTC
CASSFSSQNYEQYF
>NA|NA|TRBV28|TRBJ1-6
TGTGCCAGCAGTTTATTAGGGACTCAGAATTCACCCCTCCACTTT
CASSLLGTQNSPLHF
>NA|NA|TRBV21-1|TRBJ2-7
TGTGCCAGCAGCAGGGGAAAACCGAGGGTCATGGGTCTCTACGAGCAGTACTTC
CASSRGKPRVMGLYEQYF
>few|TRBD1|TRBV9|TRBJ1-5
TGTGCCAGCAGCCCGGACAGGGGAGGACAGCCCCAGCATTTT
CASSPDRGGQPQHF
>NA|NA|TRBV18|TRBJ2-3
TGTGCCAGCTCACCCGGAGTCGGGAATACGCAGTATTTT
CASSPGVGNTQYF
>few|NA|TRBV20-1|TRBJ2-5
TGCAGTGCTAGTTGTCCCGTCGGTAGCGGCCGATCCCAAGAGACCCAGTACTTC
CSASCPVGSGRSQETQYF